This T cell receptor beta chain was recovered during a study of cytomegalovirus exposure and HLA in healthy donors (dated by TCRdb to 2015 to 2018). The study in broad terms: An earlier analysis of several hundred of the donors reported approximately 260 Gb of sequence data and 95 million to 130 million unique TCR beta sequences obtained from some 200 million T cells. Donor age, sex, ethnicity and CMV serostatus were compiled alongside the repertoire data. The aim of the study was to test whether cataloging public T cell receptors could identify signatures of past pathogen exposure. Across some 400 genotyped donors of the cohort, an average of approximately 240,000 unique TCR beta nucleotide sequences per donor were sequenced, and around 20% of those sequences were non-productive. The study profiled the T cell repertoires of 500 to 800 subjects by immunosequencing and related them to cytomegalovirus serostatus. All discovery cohort repertoires had been generated on a single sequencing platform. A later analysis re-analyzed previously published TCR beta repertoires from roughly 600 donors and added high-resolution HLA genotyping to study TCR occurrence patterns. Roughly 5 DR-DQ haplotypes were handled as single units for association and clustering, since linkage in the cohort was strong. An earlier analysis of some 600 of the donors applied high-throughput TCR beta sequencing to assess whether each TCR beta V gene segment acted as functional or pseudogenic. Approximately 300 gigabases of sequencing data and about 92 million unique TCR sequences made up an early release that covered about 640 HLA-typed donors. HLA typing covered class I and class II loci at four-digit resolution. The number of donors typed differed by locus, with about 629-630 for A, B, C, DRB1 and DQB1, more than 500 for DQA1, 600 to 610 for DPA1, and 400 to 490 for DPB1. To predict cytomegalovirus infection status, the study brought together high-throughput TCR immunosequencing, statistical association of individual TCRs with disease status, and machine learning. In a later genetic analysis, genome-wide SNP genotypes for about 65% of the 666 donors were used, and that subset was treated as a discovery cohort. Besides the first cohort of 666 subjects, a separate validation cohort made up of over 95 different subjects was used. In the later analysis, no new phenotypic data were used to find candidate immune exposures; instead, reliance was placed on TCR beta sequences and their occurrence across donors. Of the roughly 430 genotyped donors, over 70% fell in the genetic ancestry cluster associated with self-reported Caucasian donors.

With respect to this clone: Its cognate antigen has yet to be identified. Base qualities were left out, and no much larger clone turns up one base away.

General findings and caveats noted by the study authors: In a later analysis, the rate of TCR association differed among HLA loci, with DRB1 alleles having the most associated TCRs and HLA-C alleles having the fewest. The sequencing pipeline was judged likely to have produced a cluster of highly shared sequence variants as a technical artifact. According to a later analysis, most CMV-associated TCR beta chains appeared to be HLA-restricted, and the HLA associations seemed to be driven largely by CMV exposure. Most TCR sequences were seen in very few donors, while some public TCRs were found in many individuals. CMV serostatus was the only immune exposure information available for the cohort. In both the original and validation cohorts, the classifier was reported to diagnose cytomegalovirus status with high specificity and sensitivity. The study listed over 150 TCR beta chains as associated with cytomegalovirus. Specific HLA alleles were associated with roughly 17,000 TCR beta sequences at a false discovery rate of 0.05 in a later analysis. A later analysis reported that several top co-occurrence clusters appeared linked to parvovirus B19, influenza, CMV and Epstein-Barr virus. Because HLA typing was unavailable for some donors at each locus, only the typed subset was used in association tests. This cohort had only TCR beta chains sequenced, and the lack of alpha or paired-chain data limited which features could be detected. When HLA alleles, especially DR and DQ, strongly co-occurred, attributing TCR associations to individual alleles was difficult. In an earlier analysis of more than 500 of the donors, most TCR beta V segments appeared in productive rearrangements about 87% or about 30% of the time, broadly matching IMGT annotations. Three of the identified cytomegalovirus-associated TCR beta chains were confirmed in vitro to be specific for cytomegalovirus antigens. Because counts were too low, roughly 17 rarely observed V segments, including chromosome 9 orphons, were left out of the earlier analysis of approximately 580 of the donors. The 87-base-pair reads could not distinguish some IMGT-functional V segments, including TRBV6-2 and TRBV6-3, so those segments were excluded. The presence/absence analyses assumed that sequencing depth was roughly uniform across donors, and that assumption may not be true. The authors suggested that the approach could potentially be extended to other disease states and immunological phenotypes. A further reported finding was that TCR beta sequences accurately predicted the HLA-A and HLA-B alleles for most subjects in the first cohort. A later analysis found that HLA-associated TCR beta chains were more clonally expanded and had lower generation probabilities than equally common non-associated chains. Linkage disequilibrium might explain the correlated functional status among segregating V segments, but an unknown experimental factor could not be ruled out. A later genetic analysis reported fewer N-insertions in productive TCRs among donors in an Asian-associated ancestry cluster than the roughly 700-donor mean. An association between a missense DCLRE1C variant and V-gene and J-gene trimming of TCR beta chains was found in a later genetic analysis and replicated in an independent cohort.

Libraries came from the immunoSEQ multiplex PCR assay. For the multiplex PCR, a mixture combining 60 forward primers for TCR Vbeta segments and 13 reverse primers for TCR Jbeta segments was used. A multiplex PCR assay on genomic DNA amplified the CDR3 region of rearranged TCR beta genes. Amplified TCR beta libraries were sequenced as 87-base-pair reads on the Illumina HiSeq System. The published analysis was carried out like this. In a later analysis, about 80 million unique TCR beta chains were counted across the approximately 640 repertoires, and about 10 million of these chains were shared by at least two donors. A nearest-neighbor algorithm error-corrected the raw reads and collapsed the reads into unique sequences, merging closely related sequences to remove PCR and sequencing errors. Alignment of CDR3 sequences to IMGT reference sequences was used to assign V, D and J gene segments. For a sequence to be retained, at least a six-nucleotide match to both a V gene segment and a J gene segment was required. A rearrangement counted as productive if the CDR3 had no stop codons and remained in frame with V and J, and every other rearrangement counted as non-productive. CDR3 was defined according to IMGT convention as the region running from the second conserved V-encoded cysteine to the conserved J-encoded phenylalanine. In an earlier analysis of 550 to 650 of the donors, sequences lacking an unambiguous match to a single V gene segment were excluded. In an earlier analysis of more than 500 of the donors, a V segment was called functional when productive rearrangements were above 56.7%, and segregating when the standard deviation between donors exceeded 5%. To diagnose cytomegalovirus status from the catalog of TCR beta chain sequences, a statistical classification framework was built. A later analysis assigned V and J genes by comparing TCR nucleotide sequences with IMGT/GENE-DB human TR gene sequences. The TCRdist pipeline was used in a later analysis to assign CDR3 sequences and most-parsimonious VDJ recombination scenarios. A later analysis defined each TCR beta chain by its CDR3 amino acid sequence plus V-gene family, and excluded reads lacking a unique V-gene family. In a later analysis, 450 to 600 highly shared, low-generation-probability nucleotide sequences were removed to address suspected cross-contamination and a sequencing artifact. A later analysis calculated a clonal expansion index for each public chain from normalized within-repertoire ranks of inferred template counts. In a later analysis, generation probabilities were computed using a VDJ recombination model fitted to out-of-frame rearrangements, and the results were checked against IGoR. In a later analysis, hypergeometric tests were used to score TCR-TCR, TCR-HLA and TCR-CMV co-occurrence, with a repertoire-size bias correction applied to TCR pairs. A later analysis estimated false discovery rates by permuting HLA or CMV assignments 20 times. In a later analysis, co-occurring TCRs were grouped using DBSCAN, and TCRdist sequence similarity was added for clustering within HLA-allele-positive subsets. For co-occurrence clustering, repertoires with fewer than 30,000 or more than 120,000 public chains were excluded, along with five or six repertoires with anomalous nucleotide sharing. Not all clones reach the TCRdb copy of this immuneACCESS table, which keeps in-frame sequences only. Checked studies attribute under half of the gap to unresolved V genes and leave the rest unexplained. V, J and clone size were drawn from that table, and D and trimming were deduced from the DNA. The sample contains fewer than 130,000 clones, 79% of them found a single time. The ten top clones hold around 3% of the sample.

At the junction V is shortened by 5 bases and J by 0 bases, with 19 bases in between. CDR1 and CDR2 are drawn from the germline V gene (reference sequence): PRHDT, FYEKMQ. The CDR3 sequence holds 18 residues, the cysteine and phenylalanine included. Left in the record is the CDR3 DNA by itself, 54 bases read in frame from the first base. The cohort was made up of approximately 670 healthy bone marrow donors. At the time of sampling, all cohort members were nominally healthy, though unrecorded immune exposures were likely present. The donor was CMV seronegative and belonged to the group of 350 to 400 seronegative cohort members. A peripheral blood sample was provided by each donor, and peripheral blood mononuclear cells were used for TCR beta sequencing. Genomic DNA was extracted from the blood cell samples with the Qiagen DNeasy Blood Extraction Kit.

The chain employs TRBV13 and TRBJ1-4, with the D segment identity uncertain. The source of this sequence is a woman in her 40s in good health and CMV-seronegative. The sequencing sample was made of PBMCs. Here the CDR3 is given as CASSPKIGGRATNEKLFF. The sequenced DNA: TGTGCCAGCAGCCCCAAGATTGGCGGAAGAGCAACTAATGAAAAACTGTTTTTT.